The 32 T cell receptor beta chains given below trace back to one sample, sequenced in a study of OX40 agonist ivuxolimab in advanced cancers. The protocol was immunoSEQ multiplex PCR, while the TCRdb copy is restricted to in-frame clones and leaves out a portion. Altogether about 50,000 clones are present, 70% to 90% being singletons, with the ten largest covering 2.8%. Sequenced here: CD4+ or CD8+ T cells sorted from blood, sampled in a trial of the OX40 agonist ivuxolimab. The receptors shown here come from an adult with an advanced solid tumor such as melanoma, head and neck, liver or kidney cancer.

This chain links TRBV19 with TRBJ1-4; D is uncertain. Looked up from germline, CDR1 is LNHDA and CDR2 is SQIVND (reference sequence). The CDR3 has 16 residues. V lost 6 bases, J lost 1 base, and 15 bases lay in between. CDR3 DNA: TGTGCCAGTAGGCCCCTACTTGACCAAACTAATGAAAAACTGTTTTTT. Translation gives CASRPLLDQTNEKLFF.

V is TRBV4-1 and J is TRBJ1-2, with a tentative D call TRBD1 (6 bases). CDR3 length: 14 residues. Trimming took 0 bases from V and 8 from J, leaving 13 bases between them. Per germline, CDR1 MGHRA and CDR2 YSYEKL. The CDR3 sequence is CASSQDLGAWGYTF. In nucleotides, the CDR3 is TGCGCCAGCAGCCAAGATCTGGGGGCCTGGGGCTACACCTTC.

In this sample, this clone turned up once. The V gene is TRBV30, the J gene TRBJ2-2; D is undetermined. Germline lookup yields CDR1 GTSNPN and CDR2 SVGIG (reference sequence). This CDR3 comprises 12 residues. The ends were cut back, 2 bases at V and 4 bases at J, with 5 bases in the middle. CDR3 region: CAWSRSTGELFF. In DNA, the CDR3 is TGTGCCTGGAGTAGATCCACCGGGGAGCTGTTTTTT.

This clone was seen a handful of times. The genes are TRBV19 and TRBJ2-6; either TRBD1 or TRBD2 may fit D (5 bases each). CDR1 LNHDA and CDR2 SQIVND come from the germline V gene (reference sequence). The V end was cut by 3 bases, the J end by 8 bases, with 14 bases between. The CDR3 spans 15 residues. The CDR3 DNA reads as TGTGCCAGTAGTATTGGGGGAGTAGCGACCAACGTCCTGACTTTC. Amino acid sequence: CASSIGGVATNVLTF.

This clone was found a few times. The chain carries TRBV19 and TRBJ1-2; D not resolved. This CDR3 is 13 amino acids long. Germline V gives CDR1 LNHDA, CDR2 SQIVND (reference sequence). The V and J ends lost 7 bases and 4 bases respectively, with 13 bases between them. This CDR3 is CASTLTPFYGYTF. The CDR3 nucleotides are TGTGCCAGTACCCTAACACCCTTCTATGGCTACACCTTC.

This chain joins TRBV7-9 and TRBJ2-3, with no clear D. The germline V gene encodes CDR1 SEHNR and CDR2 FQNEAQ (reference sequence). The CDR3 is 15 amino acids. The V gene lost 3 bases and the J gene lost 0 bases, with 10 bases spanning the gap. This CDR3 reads CASSLDGYSTDTQYF. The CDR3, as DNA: TGTGCCAGCAGCTTGGACGGGTATAGCACAGATACGCAGTATTTT.

The CDR3, as DNA: TGTGCCAGCTCTGACTTCTACGAGCAGTACTTC. This gives the protein CASSDFYEQYF. The V gene is TRBV6-5, the J gene TRBJ2-7; D gene ambiguous. Germline loops: CDR1 MNHEY, CDR2 SVGAGI. Trimming stripped 8 bases from V and 3 bases from J, with 8 bases between. This CDR3 is built from 11 residues.

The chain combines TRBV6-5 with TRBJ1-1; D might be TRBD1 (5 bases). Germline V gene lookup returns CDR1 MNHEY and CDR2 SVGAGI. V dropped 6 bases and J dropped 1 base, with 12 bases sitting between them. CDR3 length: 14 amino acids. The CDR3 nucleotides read TGTGCCAGCAGCGCAAGAACAGGGAACACTGAAGCTTTCTTT. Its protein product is CASSARTGNTEAFF.

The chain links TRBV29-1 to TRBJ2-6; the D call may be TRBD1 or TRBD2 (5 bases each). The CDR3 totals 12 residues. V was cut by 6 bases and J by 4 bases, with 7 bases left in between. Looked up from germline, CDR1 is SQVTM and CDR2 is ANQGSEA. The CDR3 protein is CSVGTGANVLTF. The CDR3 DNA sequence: TGCAGCGTCGGGACCGGGGCCAACGTCCTGACTTTC. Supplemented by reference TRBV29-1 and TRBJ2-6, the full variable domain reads SAVISQKPSRDICQRGTSLTIQCQVDSQVTMMFWYRQQPGQSLTLIATANQGSEATYESGFVIDKFPISRPNLTFSTLTVSNMSPEDSSIYLCSVGTGANVLTFGAGSRLTVL.

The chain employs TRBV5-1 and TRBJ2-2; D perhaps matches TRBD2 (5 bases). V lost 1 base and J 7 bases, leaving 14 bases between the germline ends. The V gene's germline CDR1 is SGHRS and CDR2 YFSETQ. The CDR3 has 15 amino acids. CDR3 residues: CASSLIPGDYGELFF. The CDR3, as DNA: TGCGCCAGCAGCTTGATCCCAGGCGACTACGGGGAGCTGTTTTTT.

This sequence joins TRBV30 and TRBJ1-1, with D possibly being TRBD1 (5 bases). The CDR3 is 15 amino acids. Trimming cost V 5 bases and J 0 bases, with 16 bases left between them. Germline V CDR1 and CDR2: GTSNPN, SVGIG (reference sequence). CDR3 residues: CAWGPGGRVNTEAFF. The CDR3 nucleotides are TGTGCCTGGGGCCCCGGGGGTAGGGTGAACACTGAAGCTTTCTTT.

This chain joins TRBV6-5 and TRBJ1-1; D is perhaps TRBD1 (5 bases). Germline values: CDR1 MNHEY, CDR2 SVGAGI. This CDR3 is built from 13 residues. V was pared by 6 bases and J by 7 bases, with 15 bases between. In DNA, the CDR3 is TGTGCCAGCAGGACAATAGGGGCCGTTGAAGCTTTCTTT. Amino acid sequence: CASRTIGAVEAFF.

The DNA of the CDR3 is TGTGCCAGCAGTTACTCGAGTGGGATAGAGACCCAGTACTTC. Translating gives CASSYSSGIETQYF. The V call is TRBV6-5, the J call TRBJ2-5; D is undetermined. The CDR3 spans 14 residues. Germline lookup yields CDR1 MNHEY and CDR2 SVGAGI. Between the trimmed V and J ends, which lost 0 bases and 4 bases, there was a span of 9 bases.

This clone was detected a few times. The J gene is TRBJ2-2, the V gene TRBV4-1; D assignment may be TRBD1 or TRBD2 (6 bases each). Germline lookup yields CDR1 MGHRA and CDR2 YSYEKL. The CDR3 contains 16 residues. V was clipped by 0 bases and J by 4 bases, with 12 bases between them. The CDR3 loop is CASSQDLGGFTGELFF. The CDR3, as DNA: TGCGCCAGCAGCCAAGATCTAGGGGGGTTCACCGGGGAGCTGTTTTTT.

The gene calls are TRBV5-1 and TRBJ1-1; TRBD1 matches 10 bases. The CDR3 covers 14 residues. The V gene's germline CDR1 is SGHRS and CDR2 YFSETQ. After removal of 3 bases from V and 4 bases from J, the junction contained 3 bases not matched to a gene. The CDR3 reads CASSSGQGGTEAFF. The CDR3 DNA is TGCGCCAGCAGCTCTGGACAGGGGGGCACTGAAGCTTTCTTT.

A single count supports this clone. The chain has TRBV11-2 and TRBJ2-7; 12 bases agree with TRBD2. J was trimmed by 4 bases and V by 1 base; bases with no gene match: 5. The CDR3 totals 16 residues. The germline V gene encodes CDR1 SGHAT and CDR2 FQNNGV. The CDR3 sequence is CASSLVASGRAYEQYF. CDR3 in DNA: TGTGCCAGCAGCTTAGTGGCTAGCGGGAGGGCTTACGAGCAGTACTTC.

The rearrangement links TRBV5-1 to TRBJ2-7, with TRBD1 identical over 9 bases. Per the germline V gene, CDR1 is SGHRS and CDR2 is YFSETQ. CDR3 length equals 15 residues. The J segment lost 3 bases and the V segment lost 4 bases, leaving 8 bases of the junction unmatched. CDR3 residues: CASSEGDRDIYEQYF. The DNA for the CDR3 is TGCGCCAGCAGCGAGGGGGACAGGGATATCTACGAGCAGTACTTC.

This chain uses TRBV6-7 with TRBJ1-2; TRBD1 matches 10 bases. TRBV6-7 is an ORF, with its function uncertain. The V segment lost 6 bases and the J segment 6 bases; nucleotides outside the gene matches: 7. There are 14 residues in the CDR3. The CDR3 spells CASRPDRGQNGYTF. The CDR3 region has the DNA TGTGCCAGCAGACCCGACAGGGGGCAAAATGGCTACACCTTC.

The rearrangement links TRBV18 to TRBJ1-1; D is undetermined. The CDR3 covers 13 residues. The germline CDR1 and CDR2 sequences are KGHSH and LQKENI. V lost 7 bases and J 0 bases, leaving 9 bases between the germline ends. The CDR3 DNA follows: TGTGCCAGCTTTTATACAATGAACACTGAAGCTTTCTTT. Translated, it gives CASFYTMNTEAFF.

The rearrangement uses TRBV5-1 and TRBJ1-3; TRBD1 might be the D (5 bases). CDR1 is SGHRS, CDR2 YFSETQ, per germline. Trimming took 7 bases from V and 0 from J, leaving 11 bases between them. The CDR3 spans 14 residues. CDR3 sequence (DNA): TGCGCCAGCTCGGGGACCTCCTCTGGAAACACCATATATTTT. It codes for CASSGTSSGNTIYF.

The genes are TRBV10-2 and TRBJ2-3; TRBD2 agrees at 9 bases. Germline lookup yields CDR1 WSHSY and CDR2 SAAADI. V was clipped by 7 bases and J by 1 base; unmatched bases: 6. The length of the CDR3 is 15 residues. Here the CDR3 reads CASIGGRGGTDTQYF. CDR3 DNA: TGCGCCAGCATAGGCGGGAGGGGGGGCACAGATACGCAGTATTTT.

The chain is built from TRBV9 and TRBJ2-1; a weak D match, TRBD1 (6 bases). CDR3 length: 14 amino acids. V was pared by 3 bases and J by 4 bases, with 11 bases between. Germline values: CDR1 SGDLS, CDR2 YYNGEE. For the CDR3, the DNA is TGTGCCAGCAGCGGGACAGAGGTTTACAATGAGCAGTTCTTC. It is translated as CASSGTEVYNEQFF.

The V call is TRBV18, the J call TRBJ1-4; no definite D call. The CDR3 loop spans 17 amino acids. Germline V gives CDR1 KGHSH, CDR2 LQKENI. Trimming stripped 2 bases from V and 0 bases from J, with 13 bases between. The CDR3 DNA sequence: TGTGCCAGCTCACCAGAGTCATGGTTTACAACTAATGAAAAACTGTTTTTT. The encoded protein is CASSPESWFTTNEKLFF.

The CDR3 reads CASSQSGPTGSHRGYTF. The DNA for the CDR3 is TGCGCCAGCAGTCAATCGGGGCCTACAGGGTCTCATCGGGGCTACACCTTC. The chain recombines TRBV23-1 with TRBJ1-2; a possible D gene is TRBD1 (6 bases). TRBV23-1 is an open reading frame, and its role is uncertain. Trimming stripped 0 bases from V and 8 bases from J, with 22 bases between. The CDR3 sequence is 17 residues long.

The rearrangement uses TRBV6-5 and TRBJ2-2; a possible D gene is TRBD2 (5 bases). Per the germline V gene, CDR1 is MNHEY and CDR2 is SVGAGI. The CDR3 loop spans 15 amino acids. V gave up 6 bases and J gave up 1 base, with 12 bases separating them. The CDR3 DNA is TGTGCCAGCAGCCCCGAGCGGAGGAACACCGGGGAGCTGTTTTTT. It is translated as CASSPERRNTGELFF.

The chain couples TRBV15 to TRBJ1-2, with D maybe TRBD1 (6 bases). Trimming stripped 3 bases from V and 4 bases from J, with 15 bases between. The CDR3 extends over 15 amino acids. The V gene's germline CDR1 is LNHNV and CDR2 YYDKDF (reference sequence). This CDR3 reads CATSRAAGGLYGYTF. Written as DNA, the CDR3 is TGTGCCACCAGCAGGGCTGCGGGGGGCCTCTATGGCTACACCTTC.

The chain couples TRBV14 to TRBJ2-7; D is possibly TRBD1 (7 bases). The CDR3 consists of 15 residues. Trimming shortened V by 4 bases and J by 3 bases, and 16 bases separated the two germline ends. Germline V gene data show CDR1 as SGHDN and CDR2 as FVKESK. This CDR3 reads CASSPAGGGSYEQYF. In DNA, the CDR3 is TGTGCCAGCAGCCCAGCAGGGGGAGGCAGCTACGAGCAGTACTTC.

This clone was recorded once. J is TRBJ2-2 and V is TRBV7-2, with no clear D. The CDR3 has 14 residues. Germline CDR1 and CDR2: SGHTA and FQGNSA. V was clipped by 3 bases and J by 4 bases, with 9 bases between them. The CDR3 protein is CASSFQRATGELFF. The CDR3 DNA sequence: TGTGCCAGCAGCTTTCAGCGAGCCACCGGGGAGCTGTTTTTT.

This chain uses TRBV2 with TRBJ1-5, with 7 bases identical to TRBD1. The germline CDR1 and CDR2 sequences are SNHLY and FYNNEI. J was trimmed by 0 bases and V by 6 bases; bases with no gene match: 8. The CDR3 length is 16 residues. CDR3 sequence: CASSAPRQGSNQPQHF. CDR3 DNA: TGTGCCAGCAGCGCCCCCCGACAGGGTAGCAATCAGCCCCAGCATTTT.

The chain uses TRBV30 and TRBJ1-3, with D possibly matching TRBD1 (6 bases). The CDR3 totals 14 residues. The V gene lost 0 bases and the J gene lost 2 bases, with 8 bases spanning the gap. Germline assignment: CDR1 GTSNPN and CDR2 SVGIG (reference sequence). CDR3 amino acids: CAWSVHRAGNTIYF. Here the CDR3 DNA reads TGTGCCTGGAGTGTACACAGGGCTGGAAACACCATATATTTT. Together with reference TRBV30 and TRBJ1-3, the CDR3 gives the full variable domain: SQTIHQWPATLVQPVGSPLSLECTVEGTSNPNLYWYRQAAGRGLQLLFYSVGIGQISSEVPQNLSASRPQDRQFILSSKKLLLSDSGFYLCAWSVHRAGNTIYFGEGSWLTVV.

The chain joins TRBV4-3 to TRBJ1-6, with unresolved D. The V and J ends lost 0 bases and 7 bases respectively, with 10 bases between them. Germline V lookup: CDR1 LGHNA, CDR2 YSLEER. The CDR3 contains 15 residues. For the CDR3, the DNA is TGCGCCAGCAGCCAAGACGCTGGAGAGAATTCACCCCTCCACTTT. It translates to CASSQDAGENSPLHF.

CDR3 loop: CASSPPQGQSGETQYF. The CDR3 DNA sequence: TGTGCCAGCTCACCACCACAGGGACAGAGTGGGGAGACCCAGTACTTC. This chain uses TRBV18 with TRBJ2-5; TRBD1 aligns across 7 bases. J was trimmed by 5 bases and V by 0 bases; bases with no gene match: 9. The CDR3 has 16 amino acids. Germline-derived CDR1 and CDR2 are KGHSH and LQKENI.